What follows describes a single T cell receptor (beta chain). The antigen it binds to is not known. No much larger clone is present one base from it, and per-base qualities are unavailable. For TCRbeta CDR3 sequencing, genomic DNA was extracted from sorted cells using the QIAGEN DNeasy Blood and Tissue Kit. High-throughput TCRbeta CDR3 sequencing, including PCR amplification with bias correction and internal controls, was performed commercially through immunoSEQ. The original pipeline was this. Unique productive TCRbeta sequences were defined by CDR3 nucleotide sequence when primers matched and otherwise by CDR3 amino acid sequence together with Vbeta and Jbeta genes. To correct for sorting error, sequences found in more than one sorted population at a frequency ratio of 2:1 or less were discarded, and the remaining shared sequences were assigned to the population with the higher frequency. Donor-reactive sequences were defined as at least 5-fold expanded in CFSE-low cells versus unstimulated cells, with frequency of at least 0.01% in CFSE-low cells. Jensen-Shannon divergence, calculated on the top 100 TCRbeta sequences ranked by frequency, was used to quantify repertoire divergence. For samples with multiple sequencing runs, sorting error was corrected in each run separately before the runs were combined. The immuneACCESS repertoire file appears here via TCRdb, limited to in-frame rearrangements. These files lack a portion of the clones; in checked studies, under half of the deficit traces to unresolved V genes, and the cause of the others is not known. Clone size and the V and J calls come from that table; the DNA yielded D and trimming. The table for this sample lists just under 65,000 clones; under 98% of them were counted only once. Clones ranked in the top ten supply approximately 0.36% of the sample.

This sample was included in a study of Tregs in tolerant kidney transplant recipients (dated by TCRdb to the late 2010s). Study-level background: The transplants used related donors along with nonmyeloablative bone marrow transplantation, and in the human trials mixed chimerism was transient. Before combined kidney and bone marrow transplantation, this study identified donor-specific regulatory T cells using TCRbeta sequencing and then followed those same cells after transplant.

What the study reported, not specific to this receptor: In tolerant patients, donor-specific Tregs expanded more than Tregs overall, which suggests antigen-driven rather than nonspecific expansion. Expanding Tregs with activated donor B cells appeared to identify the most biologically relevant and donor-specific TCRbeta repertoire. Biological reproducibility was not directly addressed, though technical replication error appeared minimal. Because only a small number of patients were included, the study had limitations, and the results will need to be validated in larger populations as well as under other immunosuppression protocols. Because the PCR primers were changed over time for some patients, nucleotide-level comparison could not be performed across the samples from those patients.

Reading the label with the study, this specimen's time point is: blood sample drawn before combined kidney and bone marrow transplant. Unstimulated Tregs (CD4+CD25+CD127-), CD4+ non-Tregs (CD4+CD25-), CD4 and CD8 cells were FACS-sorted from thawed PBMCs. Before Treg sorting, thawed PBMCs were rested overnight at 37°C with 200 IU/ml IL-2. Patients were a few combined kidney and bone marrow transplant recipients from the ITN036ST trial, and only these trial subjects had samples available. Healthy control blood was separated into PBMCs by Ficoll density gradient and cryopreserved, and patient PBMCs were collected both before and after transplant. From the germline V gene, CDR1 is MNHEY and CDR2 is SVGAGI. The junction shows trimming of 0 bases on V and 3 bases on J, plus 9 bases between the germline ends. The CDR3 covers 15 residues, taking in both the cysteine and the phenylalanine. Only CDR3 DNA remains: 45 bases, in frame from the first base.

This sample comprised Tregs from blood, obtained before the transplant. This sequence originates from a human donor who received a combined kidney and bone marrow transplant. The rearranged chain carries TRBV6-5 and TRBJ2-1; there is no confident call for the D gene. CDR3 protein: CASSYSIIDYNEQFF. The DNA sequence reads TGTGCCAGCAGTTACTCGATAATAGACTACAATGAGCAGTTCTTC.